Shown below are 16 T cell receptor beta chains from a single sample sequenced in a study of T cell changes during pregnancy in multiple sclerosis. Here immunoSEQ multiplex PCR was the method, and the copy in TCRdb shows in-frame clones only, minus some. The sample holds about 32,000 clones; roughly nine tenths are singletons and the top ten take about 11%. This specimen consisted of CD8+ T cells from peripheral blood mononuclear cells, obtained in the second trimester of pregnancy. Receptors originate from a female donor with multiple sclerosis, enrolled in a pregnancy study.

CDR3 DNA sequence: TGTGCCAGCAGCCAAGAGGGACAGGGGGCAATGAGAGATACGCAGTATTTT. Translating it yields CASSQEGQGAMRDTQYF. The J gene is TRBJ2-3, the V gene TRBV14; TRBD1 matches 12 bases. The CDR3 is made up of 17 amino acids. Germline lookup yields CDR1 SGHDN and CDR2 FVKESK. V shed 0 bases, J shed 5 bases, and the junction held 6 bases outside the gene matches.

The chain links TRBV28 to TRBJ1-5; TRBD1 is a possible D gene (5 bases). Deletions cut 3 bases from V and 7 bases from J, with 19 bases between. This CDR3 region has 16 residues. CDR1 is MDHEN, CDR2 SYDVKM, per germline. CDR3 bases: TGTGCCAGCAGTTTCGGGGCTACGGGGGAAGGACAGCCCCAGCATTTT. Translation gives CASSFGATGEGQPQHF.

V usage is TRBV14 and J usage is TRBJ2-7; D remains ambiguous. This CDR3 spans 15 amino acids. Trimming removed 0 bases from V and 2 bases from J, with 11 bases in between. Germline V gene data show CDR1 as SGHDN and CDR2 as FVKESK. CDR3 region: CASSQDEALPYEQYF. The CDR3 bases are TGTGCCAGCAGCCAAGATGAGGCTTTACCCTACGAGCAGTACTTC.

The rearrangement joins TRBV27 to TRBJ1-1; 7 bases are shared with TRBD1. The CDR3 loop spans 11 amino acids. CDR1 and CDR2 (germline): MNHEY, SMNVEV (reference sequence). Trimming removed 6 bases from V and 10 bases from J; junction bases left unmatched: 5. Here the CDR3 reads CASRTGRRAFF. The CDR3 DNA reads TGTGCCAGCAGGACAGGGCGACGAGCTTTCTTT.

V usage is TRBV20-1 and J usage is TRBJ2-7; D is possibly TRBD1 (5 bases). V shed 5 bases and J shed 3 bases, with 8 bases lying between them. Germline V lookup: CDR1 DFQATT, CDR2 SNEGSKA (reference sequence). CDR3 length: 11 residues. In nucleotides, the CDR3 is TGCAGTGCTTCCAGGGACTACGAGCAGTACTTC. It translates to CSASRDYEQYF.

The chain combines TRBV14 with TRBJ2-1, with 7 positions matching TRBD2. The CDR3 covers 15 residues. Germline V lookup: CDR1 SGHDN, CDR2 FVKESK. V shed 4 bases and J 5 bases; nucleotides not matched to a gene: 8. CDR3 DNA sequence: TGTGCCAGCAGCCCTCAGACTAGCTACCACAATGAGCAGTTCTTC. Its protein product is CASSPQTSYHNEQFF.

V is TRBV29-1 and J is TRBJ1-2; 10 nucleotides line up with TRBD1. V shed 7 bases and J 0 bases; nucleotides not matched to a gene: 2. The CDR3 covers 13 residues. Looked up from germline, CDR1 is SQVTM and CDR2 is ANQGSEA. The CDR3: CSADRGPNYGYTF. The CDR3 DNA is TGCAGCGCAGACAGGGGGCCTAACTATGGCTACACCTTC. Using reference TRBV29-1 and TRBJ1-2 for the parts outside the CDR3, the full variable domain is SAVISQKPSRDICQRGTSLTIQCQVDSQVTMMFWYRQQPGQSLTLIATANQGSEATYESGFVIDKFPISRPNLTFSTLTVSNMSPEDSSIYLCSADRGPNYGYTFGSGTRLTVV.

As DNA, the CDR3 is TGTGCCAGCAGCTTATTGGCAGGGGCCGCTAACTATGGCTACACCTTC. Amino acid sequence: CASSLLAGAANYGYTF. This sequence joins TRBV7-9 and TRBJ1-2, with a possible D match to TRBD1 (6 bases). V was shortened by 2 bases and J by 0 bases, with 13 bases between the two germline ends. CDR3 size: 16 residues. CDR1 and CDR2 from the germline V gene are SEHNR and FQNEAQ (reference sequence).

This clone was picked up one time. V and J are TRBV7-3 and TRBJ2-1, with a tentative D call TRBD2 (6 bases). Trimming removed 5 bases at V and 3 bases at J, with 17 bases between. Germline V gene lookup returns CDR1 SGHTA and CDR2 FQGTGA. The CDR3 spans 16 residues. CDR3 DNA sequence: TGTGCCAGCAGCCCCCCGGGGGTAGGTGGCTACAATGAGCAGTTCTTC. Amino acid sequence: CASSPPGVGGYNEQFF.

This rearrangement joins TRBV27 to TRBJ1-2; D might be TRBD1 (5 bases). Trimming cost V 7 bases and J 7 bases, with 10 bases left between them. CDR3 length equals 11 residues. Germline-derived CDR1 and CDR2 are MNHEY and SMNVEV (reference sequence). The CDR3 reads CASTSGSGYTF. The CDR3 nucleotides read TGTGCCAGCACCTCAGGGTCTGGCTACACCTTC.

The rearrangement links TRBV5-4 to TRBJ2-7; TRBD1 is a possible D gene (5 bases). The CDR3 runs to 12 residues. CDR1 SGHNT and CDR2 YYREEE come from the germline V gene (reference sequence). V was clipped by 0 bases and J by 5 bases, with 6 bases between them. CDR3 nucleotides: TGTGCCAGCAGCTTGGACAGGAACGAGCAGTACTTC. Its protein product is CASSLDRNEQYF.

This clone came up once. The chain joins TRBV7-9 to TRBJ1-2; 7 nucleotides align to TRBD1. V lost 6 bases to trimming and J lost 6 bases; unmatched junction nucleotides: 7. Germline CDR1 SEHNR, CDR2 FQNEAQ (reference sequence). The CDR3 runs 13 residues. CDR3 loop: CASRQNGQDGYTF. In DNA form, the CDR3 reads TGTGCCAGCAGGCAGAACGGACAGGATGGCTACACCTTC.

CDR3 amino acids: CASSQSRTTNQPQHF. The CDR3 coding sequence is TGCGCCAGCAGCCAATCTCGGACTACCAATCAGCCCCAGCATTTT. The rearrangement uses TRBV4-1 and TRBJ1-5, with D hard to call. CDR1 and CDR2 (germline): MGHRA, YSYEKL. Trimming left V 2 bases short and J 3 bases short, with 11 bases between. The CDR3 has 15 amino acids.

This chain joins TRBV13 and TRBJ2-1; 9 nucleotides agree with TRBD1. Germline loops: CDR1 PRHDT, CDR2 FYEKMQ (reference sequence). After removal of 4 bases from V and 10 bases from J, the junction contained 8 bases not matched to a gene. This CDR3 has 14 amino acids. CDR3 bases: TGTGCCAGCAGCTCCGGGACAGGGATTCGAGAGCAGTTCTTC. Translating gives CASSSGTGIREQFF.

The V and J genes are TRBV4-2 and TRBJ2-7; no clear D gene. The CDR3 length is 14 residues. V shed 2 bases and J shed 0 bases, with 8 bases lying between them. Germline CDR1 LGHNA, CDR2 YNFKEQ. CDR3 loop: CASSQSLGSYEQYF. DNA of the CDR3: TGTGCCAGCAGCCAATCTCTAGGCTCCTACGAGCAGTACTTC.

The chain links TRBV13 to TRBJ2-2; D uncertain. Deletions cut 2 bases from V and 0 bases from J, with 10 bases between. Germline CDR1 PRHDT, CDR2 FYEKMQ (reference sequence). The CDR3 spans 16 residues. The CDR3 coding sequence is TGTGCCAGCAGCTTATGGTCCGCGTCGAACACCGGGGAGCTGTTTTTT. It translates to CASSLWSASNTGELFF.